This paragraph covers one T cell receptor beta chain sequence. The table lists this clone with a count of one. Its antigen is not yet known. Qualities for individual bases were not recorded, and no much larger clone is one base off. This record belongs to a study of T cell changes during pregnancy in multiple sclerosis (dated by TCRdb to the late 2010s). At the level of the whole study: The study looked at changes in the T cell repertoire across pregnancy in women with multiple sclerosis.

Library creation used the immunoSEQ multiplex PCR assay. TCRdb limited this immuneACCESS table to in-frame rearrangements with V and J called. A share of clones is missing; checked studies link under half to unresolved V genes, and the rest is unexplained. This sample holds over 55,000 clones; about 87% were observed only once. The ten largest clonotypes hold about 5.4% of the sample. Counted from cysteine to phenylalanine, this CDR3 has 16 amino acids. Kept here is only the CDR3 DNA, which spans 48 bases and is read in frame from base 1. Trimming accounts for 4 bases at V and 3 bases at J, while the number of junction bases matched to no gene is 6. In the germline V gene, CDR1 corresponds to MDHEN and CDR2 to SYDVKM.

The sequence was obtained from a human donor whose cells served as feeder cells for cultures in a pregnancy study. Sequenced material: peripheral blood from another person, used as feeder cells. Here the chain combines TRBV28 and TRBJ1-1; 12 middle bases align to TRBD1. The CDR3 loop reads CASSSRDRGPYTEAFF. The nucleotide sequence reads as follows: TGTGCCAGCAGTTCCCGGGACAGGGGGCCGTACACTGAAGCTTTCTTT.